Described below is a single T cell receptor beta chain sequence and its context. This sample stems from a study of blood T cell repertoires in COVID-19. Overall study: Sites in the United States, Italy and Spain provided acute and convalescent COVID-19 samples. T cells, B-cell-depleted T cells, or PBMCs supplied cDNA or gDNA.

V gave up 1 base and J gave up 4 bases, with 16 bases separating them. The germline V gene has CDR1 SEHNR and CDR2 FQNEAQ (reference sequence). CDR3 length: 16 amino acids. In the authors' workflow: Scientists estimated how many nucleated cells there were by amplifying reference gene primers. TCRdb keeps only in-frame clones here, not all; method: immunoSEQ multiplex PCR. D and trimming were read from the DNA, whereas the V and J calls and clone size are those reported in that table. The sample lists about 250,000 clones; around 80% were seen once. The source of this sequence is a man aged 40-50 years with acute or convalescent COVID-19. The gene calls are TRBV7-9 and TRBJ1-2; possible D gene TRBD1, 5 bases. Sample: peripheral blood. The CDR3 region is CASSLGVGGFVYGYTF. The CDR3 DNA follows: TGTGCCAGCAGCTTAGGAGTGGGGGGGTTCGTCTATGGCTACACCTTC.